These T cell receptor beta chains were read from a single sample in a study of blood T cell repertoires in COVID-19. Generated by immunoSEQ multiplex PCR, the TCRdb table keeps only in-frame clones and is missing some. The table records hundreds of thousands of clones, more than 70% of them present only once. The sequenced material came from PBMCs or T cells enriched from blood (not recorded which). These receptors originate from a woman in her fifties or sixties who had recovered from COVID-19. Each CDR3 is given with its conserved first and last residue. D genes are given only for firm matches. A clone size is listed for some rows: how often the clone was seen (once, few, many), or a class if it is expanded.

>TRBJ2-7|NA|TRBV6-2/TRBV6-3|NA
CASSHWESYEQYF
TGTGCCAGCAGTCACTGGGAGTCCTACGAGCAGTACTTC
>TRBJ1-6|NA|TRBV6-5|NA
CASRESLYNSPLHF
TGTGCCAGCAGGGAGAGTCTCTATAATTCACCCCTCCACTTT
>TRBJ2-3|TRBD1|TRBV5-8|NA
CASSFGTGVDTDTQYF
TGTGCCAGCAGCTTCGGGACAGGGGTAGACACAGATACGCAGTATTTT
>TRBJ2-6|TRBD1|TRBV4-2|NA
CASSHELTGTGANVLTF
TGTGCCAGCAGCCACGAGCTGACAGGGACCGGGGCCAACGTCCTGACTTTC
>TRBJ1-2|NA|TRBV7-9|NA
CASSLVAESNYGYTF
TGTGCCAGCAGCTTAGTTGCGGAGTCTAACTATGGCTACACCTTC
>TRBJ2-3|NA|TRBV6-2/TRBV6-3|NA
CASSSSKTGTPYTDTQYF
TGTGCCAGCAGTTCCTCTAAAACCGGGACACCATACACAGATACGCAGTATTTT
>TRBJ2-5|TRBD2|TRBV5-1|NA
CASSLPGLARQETQYF
TGCGCCAGCAGCTTGCCTGGACTAGCGCGCCAAGAGACCCAGTACTTC
>TRBJ1-2|TRBD1|TRBV19|NA
CASSIPGQGNYGYTF
TGTGCCAGTAGTATACCGGGACAGGGAAACTATGGCTACACCTTC
>TRBJ1-4|NA|TRBV3-1/TRBV3-2|NA
CASSQWANEKLFF
TGTGCCAGCAGCCAATGGGCGAATGAAAAACTGTTTTTT
>TRBJ2-5|NA|TRBV3-1/TRBV3-2|NA
CASSPFLDEETQYF
TGTGCCAGCAGCCCTTTTCTAGACGAAGAGACCCAGTACTTC
>TRBJ2-1|NA|TRBV27|once
CASSLARVPVAEQFF
TGTGCCAGCAGTTTGGCCCGGGTACCCGTGGCTGAGCAGTTCTTC
>TRBJ2-6|NA|TRBV19|NA
CASTPVGANVLTF
TGTGCCAGTACCCCTGTTGGGGCCAACGTCCTGACTTTC
>TRBJ2-3|NA|TRBV3-1/TRBV3-2|NA
CASSQLDYTDTQYF
TGTGCCAGCAGCCAACTAGATTACACAGATACGCAGTATTTT
>TRBJ2-1|TRBD2|TRBV28|NA
CASSFLLAGINEQFF
TGTGCCAGCAGTTTTTTGCTAGCGGGGATCAATGAGCAGTTCTTC
>TRBJ1-2|NA|TRBV2|NA
CASSEGTRGGYTF
TGTGCCAGCAGTGAAGGGACCCGCGGGGGCTACACCTTC
>TRBJ2-7|TRBD1|TRBV2|NA
CASDEPGTGGSYEQYF
TGTGCCAGCGACGAACCCGGGACAGGGGGATCCTACGAGCAGTACTTC
>TRBJ2-5|TRBD1|TRBV2|NA
CASSYDRDRGGHHQETQYF
TGTGCCAGCAGCTACGACCGGGACAGGGGGGGTCACCACCAAGAGACCCAGTACTTC
>TRBJ2-1|NA|TRBV7-3|NA
CASSVTGSSYNEQFF
TGTGCCAGCAGCGTAACAGGGAGCTCCTACAATGAGCAGTTCTTC